There are many counts of the clone carrying this T cell receptor beta chain. Its antigen is undetermined. The sample belongs to a study of T cell repertoires and leukemia-associated antigens. Using its own MiXCR run on the 5' RACE reads, TCRdb lists one record per CDR3 protein. Among about 11,000 distinct CDR3 sequences listed, about 42% were seen once. Trimming left V 4 bases short and J 7 bases short, with 17 bases between. Germline values: CDR1 LGHDT, CDR2 YNNKEL (reference sequence). This CDR3 is built from 14 residues. The rearrangement joins TRBV3-1 to TRBJ2-7; tentatively, D is TRBD1 (6 bases). Sequenced input: CD3+ T cells sorted from blood and cultured. This sequence originates from a female donor in good health. The CDR3 DNA reads as TGTGCCAGCAGCCGATCCGTTGGGGGCAGAGAGCAGTACTTC. The encoded protein is CASSRSVGGREQYF.